Shown below are 20 T cell receptor beta chains from a single sample sequenced in a study of prognosis after radiotherapy for stage I lung cancer. From genomic DNA, two-round multiplex PCR was used to amplify TCR beta CDR3. The first PCR round targeted every TRBV and TRBJ gene with specific primers. Each CDR3 protein gets one entry after TCRdb re-called the multiplex PCR reads with MiXCR. Among about 16,000 distinct CDR3 sequences listed, about 47% were seen once. This material consisted of PBMCs, taken before or after stereotactic body radiation therapy (not recorded which). The receptors derive from a donor over 45 with non-small cell lung cancer.

By share of the sample, this clonotype is medium-sized. The rearrangement links TRBV5-1 to TRBJ2-2; TRBD2 matches at 7 bases. This CDR3 region has 16 residues. Germline CDR1 reads SGHRS; CDR2 reads YFSETQ. With 0 bases clipped from V and 6 bases from J, the junction kept 8 bases outside the gene matches. CDR3 sequence (DNA): TGCGCCAGCAGCTTGGAGGGCGGGAGAAATTCCGGGGAGCTGTTTTTT. Translated: CASSLEGGRNSGELFF.

Concerning this clonotype: This is likely an artifact of a read error, given a far larger clone one base away. CDR3 amino acids: CASSDSRPDSNEQFF. CDR3 coding DNA: TGTGCCAGCAGTGATTCCCGACCGGACAGCAATGAGCAGTTCTTC. The genes are TRBV27 and TRBJ2-1; tentative D call: TRBD1 (6 bases). V lost 5 bases and J lost 6, with 17 bases in between. The CDR3 has 15 residues. The germline CDR1 and CDR2 sequences are MNHEY and SMNVEV (reference sequence).

This clonotype appeared a few times. Germline and junction disagree at one end, which may indicate a read error. The chain recombines TRBV7-8 with TRBJ2-5; no clear D. The CDR3 length is 10 residues. CDR1 and CDR2 from the germline V gene are SGHVS and FQNEAQ. CDR3 bases: TGTGCCAGCAGCTCCGAGACCCAGTGCTTC. Amino acid sequence: CASSSETQCF.

This clonotype was found many times. The rearrangement links TRBV20-1 to TRBJ2-7; 12 bases fit TRBD1. Germline V gene sequence: CDR1 DFQATT, CDR2 SNEGSKA (reference sequence). V dropped 2 bases and J dropped 6; count of bases not matched to a gene: 11. The CDR3 sequence is 16 residues long. The CDR3: CSARTYRDRGQSEQYF. The CDR3 region has the DNA TGCAGTGCTAGAACTTACCGGGACAGGGGGCAGAGCGAGCAGTACTTC.

This clonotype has at least ten counts. This chain joins TRBV7-9 and TRBJ1-1; D unresolved. Germline CDR1 is SEHNR and CDR2 is FQNEAQ (reference sequence). V gave up 5 bases and J gave up 1 base, with 8 bases separating them. This CDR3 spans 13 amino acids. In DNA, the CDR3 is TGTGCCAGCAGCAACAGTCAGAACACTGAAGCTTTCTTT. It is translated as CASSNSQNTEAFF.

This clonotype was detected ten times or more. The J gene is TRBJ1-1, the V gene TRBV19; D gene unclear. Trimming took off 5 bases at V and 10 bases at J, with 14 bases between the two ends. The CDR3 runs to 12 residues. Germline V gene lookup returns CDR1 LNHDA and CDR2 SQIVND (reference sequence). CDR3 residues: CASSGERSGAFF. CDR3 nucleotides: TGTGCCAGTAGTGGGGAGAGATCCGGAGCTTTCTTT.

This clonotype has a count of ten or more. The chain links TRBV7-2 to TRBJ2-1, with 10 bases fitting TRBD2. V was pared by 5 bases and J by 6 bases, with 4 bases of the junction left unmatched. The CDR3 consists of 14 residues. The germline gives CDR1 SGHTA, CDR2 FQGNSA. CDR3 DNA sequence: TGTGCCAGCAGCCGAGGACTAGCGGTCAATGAGCAGTTCTTC. Translation: CASSRGLAVNEQFF. The whole variable domain, filled in from reference TRBV7-2 and TRBJ2-1, reads GAGVSQSPSNKVTEKGKDVELRCDPISGHTALYWYRQSLGQGLEFLIYFQGNSAPDKSGLPSDRFSAERTGGSVSTLTIQRTQQEDSAVYLCASSRGLAVNEQFFGPGTRLTVL.

Note on this clonotype: A far larger clone differs by one base, so this is likely a read error. The chain combines TRBV6-1 with TRBJ2-7, with TRBD2 matching 8 bases. V gave up 5 bases and J gave up 1 base; unmatched junction bases: 4. This CDR3 is built from 14 residues. Germline CDR1 and CDR2: MNHNS and SASEGT. The CDR3 region has the DNA TGTGCCAGCAGTTCAATAGCGGGATCCTACGAGCAGTACTTC. It encodes CASSSIAGSYEQYF.

On this clonotype: Given a much more abundant clone one base away, this may be a read error. The chain has TRBV11-3 and TRBJ2-5, with D perhaps being TRBD1 or TRBD2 (5 bases each). The length of the CDR3 is 15 residues. Germline CDR1 and CDR2: SGHNT and YENEEA. Trimming removed 2 bases from V and 3 bases from J, with 13 bases in between. CDR3 nucleotide sequence: TGTGCCAGCAGCTTAAGCCCCGGGGCCGAAGAGACCCAGTACTTC. Encoded protein: CASSLSPGAEETQYF.

This clonotype occurred many times. This chain joins TRBV12-3 or TRBV12-4 and TRBJ2-1; D possibly corresponds to TRBD2 (6 bases). Deletions cut 5 bases from V and 9 bases from J, with 20 bases between. This CDR3 spans 15 amino acids. The CDR3 DNA reads as TGTGCCAGCAGTCCCAAGGTCCTAGCGAGCACTGAGCAGTTCTTC. This sequence encodes CASSPKVLASTEQFF.

This clonotype ranks as medium-sized. The rearrangement links TRBV6-1 to TRBJ1-2; 9 nucleotides line up with TRBD1. The germline CDR1 and CDR2 sequences are MNHNS and SASEGT. Losses at the gene ends were 6 bases for V and 6 bases for J; bases not matched to a gene: 5. This CDR3 is built from 13 residues. The CDR3 is CASRRQGDDGYTF. The CDR3 DNA reads TGTGCCAGCAGACGACAGGGGGACGATGGCTACACCTTC.

Turning to this clonotype: This is likely an artifact of a read error, given a far larger clone one base away. The gene calls are TRBV6-4 and TRBJ2-7; 7 nucleotides line up with TRBD2. After removal of 5 bases from V and 5 bases from J, the junction contained 18 bases not matched to a gene. Germline CDR1 reads MRHNA; CDR2 reads SNTAGT. The CDR3 length is 17 residues. The CDR3 is CASSYLQTSWIANEQYF. The DNA of the CDR3 is TGTGCCAGCAGTTACTTGCAGACTAGCTGGATAGCGAACGAGCAGTACTTC.

To note about this clonotype: A read error likely explains this, since a far larger clone differs by one base. CDR3 bases: TGTGCCATCAGTCCAATACAGGGGAGCGGACAGCCCCAGCATTTT. Encoded protein: CAISPIQGSGQPQHF. This chain connects TRBV27 to TRBJ1-5; 7 nucleotides align to TRBD1. The CDR3 has 15 amino acids. Germline CDR1 and CDR2: MNHEY and SMNVEV (reference sequence).

Concerning this clonotype: A read error is the likely source, as a far larger clone sits one nucleotide away. The CDR3 end shows no conserved phenylalanine or tryptophan, and so a read error is likely. CDR3 DNA: TGTGCCAGCAGTTACTCGTCGGGGTCACTGAACACTGAAGCTTTCTCT. It translates to CASSYSSGSLNTEAFS. V and J are TRBV6-4 and TRBJ1-1; D is ambiguous. The CDR3 covers 16 residues. Germline values: CDR1 MRHNA, CDR2 SNTAGT.

Comments on this clonotype: Possible read error: a much larger clone is one base away. The CDR3 does not end in the conserved phenylalanine or tryptophan, so this is likely a read error. DNA for the CDR3: TGTGCCAGCAGTGAACTCTTTGAACACATTCAGTACTTA. Translating it yields CASSELFEHIQYL. The chain uses TRBV2 and TRBJ2-4; no clear D gene. From germline, CDR1 is SNHLY and CDR2 FYNNEI. The V end was cut by 2 bases, the J end by 8 bases, with 10 bases between. The CDR3 is 13 amino acids.

Remarks on this clonotype: Given a far larger clone just one base away, this is likely a sequencing read error. This chain joins TRBV6-9 and TRBJ1-1, with no clear D. This CDR3 comprises 11 residues. CDR1 is MNHGY and CDR2 is SVAAGI in the germline V gene. The CDR3 DNA reads TGTGCCAGCATTTATTACACTGAAGCTTTCTTT. Its protein product is CASIYYTEAFF.

This clonotype was detected ten times or more. The CDR3 DNA reads as TGTGCCACCCGGCGGGGGGCAGCCAATGAGCAGTTCTTC. Its protein product is CATRRGAANEQFF. The gene calls are TRBV24-1 and TRBJ2-1; 8 positions match TRBD2. The V gene end was trimmed by 9 bases and the J gene end by 6 bases; junction bases not matched to a gene: 6. CDR1 and CDR2 (germline): KGHDR, SFDVKD. The CDR3 spans 13 residues.

This clonotype has ten or more counts. The V gene is TRBV18, the J gene TRBJ2-2, with D possibly matching TRBD1 (5 bases). The germline gives CDR1 KGHSH, CDR2 LQKENI. This CDR3 contains 14 residues. Trimming shortened V by 1 base and J by 7 bases, and 10 bases separated the two germline ends. The CDR3 coding sequence is TGTGCCAGCTCACCACGGGGCCGGAGCGGGGAGCTGTTTTTT. It yields the protein CASSPRGRSGELFF.

The chain employs TRBV19 and TRBJ1-5; TRBD1 agrees at 7 bases. The CDR3 has 13 residues. V lost 10 bases, J lost 2 bases, and 5 bases stayed unmatched. Per germline, CDR1 LNHDA and CDR2 SQIVND (reference sequence). The CDR3 loop reads CATGGTGNQPQHF. DNA for the CDR3: TGTGCCACCGGCGGGACAGGCAATCAGCCCCAGCATTTT.

This clonotype was detected ten times or more. This chain connects TRBV6-2 or TRBV6-3 to TRBJ2-5; 8 positions agree with TRBD1. CDR3 length: 12 amino acids. J lost 7 bases, V lost 5 bases, and 3 bases had no gene match. Germline CDR1 is MNHEY and CDR2 is SVGEGT. The CDR3 spells CASSLGTGTQYF. Here the CDR3 DNA reads TGTGCCAGCAGTCTAGGGACAGGGACCCAGTACTTC.